A single sample gave rise to the 29 T cell receptor beta chains below, sequenced in a study of shared clonotypes between healthy human individuals. Sequenced by immunoSEQ multiplex PCR; TCRdb stores in-frame clones only, minus some. The profile shows about half a million clones, about 78% of them singletons. Sequenced input: PBMCs. These receptors were collected from a woman aged 40-49 years in good health. Some clones in this sample may be carry-over from other donors' samples.

This clone was seen a handful of times. The V call is TRBV27, the J call TRBJ2-4, with D unresolved. The CDR3 is 14 amino acids. Germline V gives CDR1 MNHEY, CDR2 SMNVEV (reference sequence). V shed 6 bases and J shed 1 base, with 10 bases lying between them. The CDR3 loop reads CASRDPAAKNIQYF. The CDR3 nucleotides read TGTGCCAGCAGGGACCCGGCGGCCAAAAACATTCAGTACTTC.

The rearrangement links TRBV4-2 to TRBJ1-6; 10 positions agree with TRBD1. CDR3 size: 18 residues. The germline gives CDR1 LGHNA, CDR2 YNFKEQ. With 0 bases clipped from V and 7 bases from J, the junction kept 9 bases outside the gene matches. CDR3 amino acids: CASSQDLRTGGLNSPLHF. CDR3 nucleotide sequence: TGTGCCAGCAGCCAAGATCTACGGACAGGGGGTTTGAATTCACCCCTCCACTTT.

The chain has TRBV2 and TRBJ2-1; TRBD2 might be the D (7 bases). V lost 7 bases and J lost 7, with 20 bases in between. There are 15 residues in the CDR3. The germline V gene encodes CDR1 SNHLY and CDR2 FYNNEI. CDR3 sequence: CASIARGGLGNEQFF. In nucleotides, the CDR3 is TGTGCCAGCATTGCTAGGGGGGGTTTAGGGAATGAGCAGTTCTTC.

This clone has only a few counts. The chain employs TRBV5-1 and TRBJ2-2; TRBD1 matches at 7 bases. The CDR3 length is 18 residues. V lost 4 bases, J lost 0 bases, and 12 bases stayed unmatched. Germline-derived CDR1 and CDR2 are SGHRS and YFSETQ. The CDR3 reads CASSAKADRFANTGELFF. In nucleotides, the CDR3 is TGCGCCAGCAGCGCAAAAGCGGACAGGTTCGCGAACACCGGGGAGCTGTTTTTT.

The chain joins TRBV18 to TRBJ1-1; D may be TRBD1 (6 bases). CDR1 and CDR2 from the germline V gene are KGHSH and LQKENI. The V gene lost 2 bases and the J gene lost 2 bases, with 9 bases spanning the gap. There are 14 residues in the CDR3. CDR3 residues: CASSPADSNTEAFF. The CDR3, as DNA: TGTGCCAGCTCACCAGCGGACAGCAACACTGAAGCTTTCTTT. Combining the CDR3 with reference TRBV18 and TRBJ1-1 gives the whole variable domain NAGVMQNPRHLVRRRGQEARLRCSPMKGHSHVYWYRQLPEEGLKFMVYLQKENIIDESGMPKERFSAEFPKEGPSILRIQQVVRGDSAAYFCASSPADSNTEAFFGQGTRLTVV.

The chain couples TRBV4-1 to TRBJ2-3; TRBD2 matches 14 bases. The CDR3 is 16 amino acids. After removal of 4 bases from V and 6 bases from J, the junction contained 6 bases not matched to a gene. Germline-derived CDR1 and CDR2 are MGHRA and YSYEKL. CDR3 nucleotide sequence: TGCGCCAGCAGCCCGGCCGGGACTAGCGGGGGTGATACGCAGTATTTT. This translates into CASSPAGTSGGDTQYF.

This clone was seen many times. This chain joins TRBV6-1 and TRBJ2-6; no definite D call. The length of the CDR3 is 15 residues. Per the germline V gene, CDR1 is MNHNS and CDR2 is SASEGT. The germline V and J ends were trimmed by 4 bases and 1 base, with 8 bases remaining between them. The CDR3 is CASSGTQSGANVLTF. CDR3 DNA sequence: TGTGCCAGCAGTGGGACCCAGTCTGGGGCCAACGTCCTGACTTTC.

The rearrangement links TRBV27 to TRBJ2-2; 7 bases align to TRBD2. Germline CDR1 MNHEY, CDR2 SMNVEV (reference sequence). The CDR3 contains 14 residues. Trimming removed 4 bases from V and 8 bases from J; junction bases left unmatched: 7. Written as DNA, the CDR3 is TGTGCCAGCAGTTGGAAAGCGGGAAATGGGGAGCTGTTTTTT. Residues: CASSWKAGNGELFF.

This chain connects TRBV29-1 to TRBJ1-2, with D possibly TRBD1 on 5 matching bases. Germline V gene sequence: CDR1 SQVTM, CDR2 ANQGSEA. V was pared by 7 bases and J by 4 bases, with 10 bases between. The CDR3 sequence is 11 residues long. The CDR3 DNA follows: TGCAGCGGACGGGACGGCTATGGCTACACCTTC. Encoded protein: CSGRDGYGYTF.

The chain carries TRBV5-1 and TRBJ2-2, with no clear D. Deletions cut 1 base from V and 7 bases from J, with 5 bases between. The CDR3 totals 12 residues. Per germline, CDR1 SGHRS and CDR2 YFSETQ. CDR3 DNA sequence: TGCGCCAGCAGCTTGTATGGCGGGGAGCTGTTTTTT. Protein sequence: CASSLYGGELFF.

On this clone itself: The CDR3 carries no conserved terminal phenylalanine or tryptophan, so it likely arises from a read error. The V and J genes are TRBV6-6 and TRBJ1-1; 7 nucleotides agree with TRBD1. The CDR3 loop spans 14 amino acids. Losses at the gene ends were 0 bases for V and 8 bases for J; bases not matched to a gene: 6. Per the germline V gene, CDR1 is MNHNY and CDR2 is SVGAGI (reference sequence). CDR3 protein: CASSYSRGQIEAFL. For the CDR3, the DNA is TGTGCCAGCAGTTACTCCCGGGGACAGATAGAAGCTTTCCTT.

In its sample, this clone was seen once. The chain links TRBV5-1 to TRBJ2-7; the match to TRBD2 covers 7 bases. The CDR3 runs 13 residues. CDR1 is SGHRS and CDR2 is YFSETQ in the germline V gene. V lost 4 bases, J lost 5 bases, and 6 bases stayed unmatched. CDR3 sequence: CASSGPGRDEQYF. DNA for the CDR3: TGCGCCAGCAGCGGCCCGGGGAGGGACGAGCAGTACTTC. The whole variable domain, remainder taken from reference TRBV5-1 and TRBJ2-7, is KAGVTQTPRYLIKTRGQQVTLSCSPISGHRSVSWYQQTPGQGLQFLFEYFSETQRNKGNFPGRFSGRQFSNSRSEMNVSTLELGDSALYLCASSGPGRDEQYFGPGTRLTVT.

The chain couples TRBV7-8 to TRBJ2-3; D is possibly TRBD2 (5 bases). Germline V gene lookup returns CDR1 SGHVS and CDR2 FQNEAQ. This CDR3 is 15 amino acids long. V was shortened by 2 bases and J by 3 bases, with 12 bases between the two germline ends. CDR3 DNA sequence: TGTGCCAGCAGCTTAACGCTTAGCGTAACAGATACGCAGTATTTT. Encoded protein: CASSLTLSVTDTQYF.

This clone has a count of ten or more. Here the CDR3 DNA reads TGTGCCAGCAGCGTAGGCGGGGCAGGGAACGAGCAGTACTTC. Translating it yields CASSVGGAGNEQYF. The chain has TRBV9 and TRBJ2-7, with D perhaps TRBD2 (6 bases). This CDR3 spans 14 amino acids. The V gene lost 0 bases and the J gene lost 5 bases, with 12 bases spanning the gap. Per the germline V gene, CDR1 is SGDLS and CDR2 is YYNGEE.

This clone was picked up a small number of times. The V and J genes are TRBV10-3 and TRBJ2-5; 12 nucleotides line up with TRBD2. V trimming: 1 base; J trimming: 5 bases; junction bases outside the gene matches: 8. This CDR3 is built from 17 residues. Germline CDR1 reads ENHRY; CDR2 reads SYGVKD. CDR3 nucleotides: TGTGCCATCAGTGAGTTGACTAGCGGGAGAGGACGGGAGACCCAGTACTTC. It specifies CAISELTSGRGRETQYF.

Concerning this clone itself: The junction departs from germline at one end; a sequencing error may be responsible. The V and J genes are TRBV7-2 and TRBJ2-7, with TRBD2 identical over 9 bases. CDR1 SGHTA and CDR2 FQGNSA come from the germline V gene. The CDR3 consists of 16 residues. CDR3 coding DNA: TGTGCCAGCAGCTTAGGGCCTAGCGGGGACCGTGATCGGATGGACTTC. Translating gives CASSLGPSGDRDRMDF. The full variable domain, completed using reference TRBV7-2 and TRBJ2-7, is GAGVSQSPSNKVTEKGKDVELRCDPISGHTALYWYRQSLGQGLEFLIYFQGNSAPDKSGLPSDRFSAERTGGSVSTLTIQRTQQEDSAVYLCASSLGPSGDRDRMDFGPGTRLTVT.

The chain combines TRBV5-4 with TRBJ1-2; D perhaps matches TRBD1 (5 bases). Germline V CDR1 and CDR2: SGHNT, YYREEE (reference sequence). Between the trimmed V and J ends, which lost 2 bases and 7 bases, there was a span of 15 bases. The CDR3 spans 14 residues. Here the CDR3 DNA reads TGTGCCAGCAGCTTTAGGGGTACCTCGGGTGGCTACACCTTC. This translates into CASSFRGTSGGYTF.

The V call is TRBV7-2, the J call TRBJ2-1, with 9 nucleotides matching TRBD1. Unmatched junction bases numbered 8, after V lost 5 bases and J lost 0 bases. The CDR3 loop spans 17 amino acids. From germline, CDR1 is SGHTA and CDR2 FQGNSA. The CDR3 region is CASSLGTGLSSYNEQFF. As DNA, the CDR3 is TGTGCCAGCAGCCTAGGGACAGGGCTTAGCTCCTACAATGAGCAGTTCTTC.

The chain is built from TRBV11-1 and TRBJ2-3, with D possibly TRBD1 on 6 matching bases. Germline V lookup: CDR1 SGHAT, CDR2 FQDESV (reference sequence). Trimming took 5 bases from V and 2 from J, leaving 11 bases between them. The CDR3 is 14 amino acids. The CDR3 loop is CASSIRGVTDTQYF. The DNA for the CDR3 is TGTGCCAGCAGCATCAGGGGTGTCACAGATACGCAGTATTTT.

The genes are TRBV9 and TRBJ1-4; D is perhaps TRBD1 (5 bases). Germline CDR1 is SGDLS and CDR2 is YYNGEE. There are 16 residues in the CDR3. The V and J ends lost 6 bases and 2 bases respectively, with 17 bases between them. The CDR3 is CASTPGRGSTNEKLFF. CDR3 nucleotides: TGTGCCAGCACCCCGGGAAGGGGAAGTACTAATGAAAAACTGTTTTTT.

This chain links TRBV7-9 with TRBJ2-1; D is perhaps TRBD1 or TRBD2 (6 bases each). V lost 3 bases and J lost 0, with 12 bases in between. The CDR3 runs to 16 residues. The germline V gene has CDR1 SEHNR and CDR2 FQNEAQ (reference sequence). The DNA of the CDR3 is TGTGCCAGCAGCTTGGGGGGCGCCAGCTCCTACAATGAGCAGTTCTTC. Translating it yields CASSLGGASSYNEQFF.

With respect to this clone: Given a far larger clone just one base away, this is likely a sequencing read error. Other nucleotide sequences in the sample specify the same CDR3. The chain joins TRBV6-4 to TRBJ2-2, with TRBD1 matching over 8 bases. V lost 3 bases, J lost 7 bases, and 10 bases stayed unmatched. The germline gives CDR1 MRHNA, CDR2 SNTAGT. CDR3 size: 16 residues. The DNA of the CDR3 is TGTGCCAGCAGTGATTCTGGACAGGGAGCCGGCGGGGAGCTGTTTTTT. Residues: CASSDSGQGAGGELFF.

This chain joins TRBV7-2 and TRBJ1-5, with D hard to call. The CDR3 has 15 amino acids. Trimming cost V 2 bases and J 2 bases, with 10 bases left between them. Germline loops: CDR1 SGHTA, CDR2 FQGNSA. The CDR3 region has the DNA TGTGCCAGCAGCTTAAACGGGGTCCGCAATCAGCCCCAGCATTTT. Translation gives CASSLNGVRNQPQHF. The entire variable domain, with the rest obtained from reference TRBV7-2 and TRBJ1-5, is as follows: GAGVSQSPSNKVTEKGKDVELRCDPISGHTALYWYRQSLGQGLEFLIYFQGNSAPDKSGLPSDRFSAERTGGSVSTLTIQRTQQEDSAVYLCASSLNGVRNQPQHFGDGTRLSIL.

This clone was seen once. The junction does not match germline at one end; this may be a read error. The J gene is TRBJ2-1, the V gene TRBV4-2, with 10 positions matching TRBD2. CDR3 length equals 15 residues. Germline CDR1 is LGHNA and CDR2 is YNFKEQ. The CDR3 region has the DNA TGTGCCAGCAGGCAAGCGGGAGGGCCGGTCAATGAGCAGTTCTTC. This encodes CASRQAGGPVNEQFF.

J is TRBJ2-7 and V is TRBV2; D may correspond to TRBD1 or TRBD2 (5 bases each). V dropped 1 base and J dropped 0 bases, with 7 bases sitting between them. This CDR3 comprises 14 residues. Germline V gives CDR1 SNHLY, CDR2 FYNNEI. The chain's CDR3 is CASSEGGFSYEQYF. The CDR3 nucleotides are TGTGCCAGCAGTGAAGGGGGGTTCTCCTACGAGCAGTACTTC.

This chain joins TRBV9 and TRBJ2-7; D call uncertain. CDR3 size: 14 residues. Trimming pared 4 bases from V and 0 bases from J, leaving 11 bases between. Germline V CDR1 and CDR2: SGDLS, YYNGEE. DNA of the CDR3: TGTGCCAGCAGCTCGAGCCCCAGCTCCTACGAGCAGTACTTC. As protein: CASSSSPSSYEQYF.

J is TRBJ2-7 and V is TRBV30, with D unresolved. Per the germline V gene, CDR1 is GTSNPN and CDR2 is SVGIG (reference sequence). With 3 bases removed from V and 2 bases from J, the gap between germline ends came to 8 bases. The CDR3 sequence is 12 residues long. CDR3 sequence reads: CAWSQIPYEQYF. In DNA, the CDR3 is TGTGCCTGGAGCCAAATACCCTACGAGCAGTACTTC.

This clone was seen more than once but under ten times. The V call is TRBV4-2, the J call TRBJ1-2, with 8 positions matching TRBD1. The ends lost 0 bases at V and 4 bases at J; junction bases unmatched: 10. The germline CDR1 and CDR2 sequences are LGHNA and YNFKEQ. This CDR3 region has 17 residues. The CDR3 spells CASSQDGAGGAGYGYTF. The CDR3 DNA follows: TGTGCCAGCAGCCAAGATGGGGCAGGGGGCGCCGGCTATGGCTACACCTTC.

The V and J genes are TRBV6-1 and TRBJ2-7; D gene unclear. V was trimmed by 4 bases and J by 5 bases, leaving 9 bases between them. The CDR3 has 12 amino acids. Per the germline V gene, CDR1 is MNHNS and CDR2 is SASEGT. CDR3 in DNA: TGTGCCAGCAGTGTCCTCCTAGACGAGCAGTACTTC. Its protein product is CASSVLLDEQYF.